This T cell receptor beta chain was recorded in a study of T-cell memory formation after mild COVID-19. Study conclusions and caveats: While clones contracting from day 15 to 85 were balanced between CD4 and CD8, later expanders leaned CD4+. Clones that contracted clustered mainly in CM and EM if CD4+ and in EMRA if CD8+. Some SARS-CoV-2-responding clones were already detected in memory before infection.

CDR3 length: 16 amino acids. Germline V gene data show CDR1 as MGHRA and CDR2 as YSYEKL. V was clipped by 0 bases and J by 2 bases, with 13 bases between them. Note on this clonotype: Antigen: not known. A much larger clonotype is one base distant, so this may be a read error.

MiXCR was run by TCRdb on the 5' RACE reads, yielding one entry per CDR3 protein. This table holds over 500,000 distinct CDR3 sequences, roughly a sixth found once. Sequenced material: PBMCs or a T cell subset sorted from them (not recorded which). This clonotype was obtained from an adult woman who had mild COVID-19 (a few samples of this study predate the infection). Cell type and time point are not known. The chain combines TRBV4-1 with TRBJ1-1, with D unresolved. The DNA of the CDR3 is TGCGCCAGCAGCCAAGAACCTTCTTTGCAAAACACTGAAGCTTTCTTT. This gives the protein CASSQEPSLQNTEAFF.